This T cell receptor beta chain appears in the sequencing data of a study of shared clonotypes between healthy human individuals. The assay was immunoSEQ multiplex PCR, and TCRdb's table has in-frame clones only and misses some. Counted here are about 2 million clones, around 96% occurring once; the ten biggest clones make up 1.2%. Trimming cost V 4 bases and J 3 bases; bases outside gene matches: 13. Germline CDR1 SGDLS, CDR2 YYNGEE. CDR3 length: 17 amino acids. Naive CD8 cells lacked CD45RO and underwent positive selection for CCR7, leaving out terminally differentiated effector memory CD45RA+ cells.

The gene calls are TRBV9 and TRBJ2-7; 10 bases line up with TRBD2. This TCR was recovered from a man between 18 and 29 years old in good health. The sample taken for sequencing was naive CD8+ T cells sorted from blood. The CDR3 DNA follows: TGTGCCAGCAGCCCGGGGGGAGCGGGAGGGCCCTTCTACGAGCAGTACTTC. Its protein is CASSPGGAGGPFYEQYF.